This T cell receptor beta chain was found in a study of blood T cell repertoires in COVID-19. Overall study context: The United States, Italy and Spain provided the acute and convalescent COVID-19 samples. PBMCs, B-cell-depleted T cells, or T cells provided the cDNA or gDNA that made up the material.

In the original analysis: Amplification from reference gene primers served as the basis for estimated nucleated cell counts. Libraries were prepared by immunoSEQ multiplex PCR; TCRdb keeps only in-frame clonotypes and omits some of them. V, J and clone size reflect that table, while D and trimming were determined from the DNA. The sample holds around 50,000 clones; over 65% are singletons and the top ten take roughly 4.8%. The V gene end was trimmed by 4 bases and the J gene end by 3 bases; junction bases not matched to a gene: 7. This CDR3 spans 16 amino acids. Germline CDR1 is SEHNR and CDR2 is FQNEAQ (reference sequence).

This TCR derives from a man aged 40-49 years with active COVID-19. V and J are TRBV7-9 and TRBJ2-1, with 9 bases identical to TRBD2. The sample was peripheral blood. The CDR3 is CASSSGLAQFYNEQFF. The CDR3 nucleotides read TGTGCCAGCAGCTCGGGACTAGCCCAATTCTACAATGAGCAGTTCTTC. The complete variable domain, with remaining parts taken from reference TRBV7-9 and TRBJ2-1, reads DTGVSQNPRHKITKRGQNVTFRCDPISEHNRLYWYRQTLGQGPEFLTYFQNEAQLEKSRLLSDRFSAERPKGSFSTLEIQRTEQGDSAMYLCASSSGLAQFYNEQFFGPGTRLTVL.